These 6 T cell receptor beta chains were sequenced from one sample in a study of radiation and T cells in renal cell carcinoma. The sample's time point: blood 2 weeks post-SBRT. Treatment here: 15 Gy SBRT to primary tumor, nephrectomy 4 weeks later. This table comes from immunoSEQ multiplex PCR, and its TCRdb copy is limited to in-frame clones, with some not included. The sample shows 100,000 to 150,000 clones, about 81% of them seen only once. The source was blood, collected from a patient whose treatment included radiotherapy and nephrectomy. These receptors all come from a woman in her fifties or sixties with renal cell carcinoma.

The chain carries TRBV9 and TRBJ2-7; D call uncertain. In germline, CDR1 is SGDLS, CDR2 YYNGEE. The V end was cut by 0 bases, the J end by 2 bases, with 6 bases between. The CDR3 runs 13 residues. The CDR3 nucleotides are TGTGCCAGCAGCGTAGAGGGAACCTACGAGCAGTACTTC. Translated, it gives CASSVEGTYEQYF.

The CDR3 spells CASSQGTGWRPQHF. The CDR3 coding sequence is TGCGCCAGCAGCCAAGGGACAGGGTGGAGGCCCCAGCATTTT. This chain connects TRBV4-1 to TRBJ1-5, with TRBD1 matching over 8 bases. V gave up 1 base and J gave up 9 bases; unmatched junction bases: 5. The germline gives CDR1 MGHRA, CDR2 YSYEKL. The CDR3 runs to 14 residues.

The rearrangement links TRBV25-1 to TRBJ1-5; unclear D gene. Trimming removed 4 bases from V and 3 bases from J, with 13 bases in between. CDR1 and CDR2 (germline): MGHDK, SYGVNS. The CDR3 consists of 15 residues. The CDR3 loop is CASSGKGGYNQPQHF. In DNA form, the CDR3 reads TGTGCCAGCAGTGGGAAGGGCGGCTACAATCAGCCCCAGCATTTT.

This sequence joins TRBV5-6 and TRBJ2-5; D is ambiguous. The V gene's germline CDR1 is SGHDT and CDR2 YYEEEE. The V and J ends lost 4 bases and 0 bases respectively, with 16 bases between them. The CDR3 runs to 16 residues. The CDR3 region is CASSGVGQANQETQYF. In DNA form, the CDR3 reads TGTGCCAGCAGCGGCGTCGGGCAGGCAAACCAAGAGACCCAGTACTTC.

In this sample, this clone turned up a few times. CDR3 nucleotides: TGTGCCAGCTCCCGAAGTTTACCCCCTTTCGTCTACACCTTC. It specifies CASSRSLPPFVYTF. This chain links TRBV25-1 with TRBJ1-2; D not certain. The CDR3 length is 14 residues. The ends were cut back, 8 bases at V and 10 bases at J, with 23 bases in the middle. CDR1 is MGHDK and CDR2 is SYGVNS in the germline V gene.

The chain is built from TRBV7-2 and TRBJ2-7, with D hard to call. V lost 3 bases and J 6 bases, leaving 9 bases between the germline ends. CDR1 and CDR2 from the germline V gene are SGHTA and FQGNSA. This CDR3 contains 12 residues. The CDR3 protein is CASSFVWGEQYF. The CDR3 nucleotides are TGTGCCAGCAGCTTCGTGTGGGGCGAGCAGTACTTC. Full variable domain (outside the CDR3, taken from reference TRBV7-2 and TRBJ2-7): GAGVSQSPSNKVTEKGKDVELRCDPISGHTALYWYRQSLGQGLEFLIYFQGNSAPDKSGLPSDRFSAERTGGSVSTLTIQRTQQEDSAVYLCASSFVWGEQYFGPGTRLTVT.